This T cell receptor (beta chain) was sequenced in a study of human T cells and chemical hapten exposure (dated by TCRdb to the early 2020s). At the level of the whole study: Libraries were pooled for sequencing, and per-sample TCR yields varied mainly because of small differences in library volumes within the pool. This study followed changes in the peripheral blood TCR repertoire in vivo during primary and secondary sensitization of alopecia patients to the hapten diphenylcyclopropenone (DPC). For every blood RNA sample, sequencing covered both the TCR alpha and TCR beta chains.

The study at large found these results: No change with DPC sensitization was found in the number of TCRs above 1 in 1000 frequency, and no evidence of global repertoire structure alterations was found. After repeated subsampling, the strength of the expansion versus patch-test correlation and the threshold at which it became significant changed.

This clonotype was counted only a few times. There is no known antigen for this receptor. No much larger clonotype is one base removed from it; base qualities were not supplied. Total RNA was isolated from unfractionated whole blood collected in Tempus Blood RNA tubes. Five healthy volunteers acted as controls for TCR sequencing and had blood drawn at day 0, 2 weeks and 6 weeks. The protocol used for the library was 5' RACE. This sample was sequenced with an Illumina MiSeq. During library preparation, unique molecular identifiers were attached to individual cDNA molecules so that TCRs could be counted in a quantitative, reproducible way. In the paper's pipeline: Samples had a median of 95,638 TCRs, with a range from about 23,224 to 750,000. The Decombinator software suite was used to annotate V, J and CDR3 in the TCR reads. To make PS versus PT1 abundance plots, every sample was subsampled to the same number of TCRs (28,000). TCRs were defined as expanded if absent before sensitization and observed at least eight times at the 2-week time point. TCRdb reanalyzed the raw reads on its own, using fastp at Q25 for trimming and MiXCR for clone calling, and kept in-frame beta chains. Entries that share a CDR3 protein sequence are merged under the most common genes and DNA. The V and J calls shown here were made by TCRdb, not taken from the authors' results. The sample table lists under 100,000 distinct CDR3 sequences, 15% to 20% of them with a count of one. The top ten clonotypes cover nearly 7% of the sample.

The germline V gene (reference sequence) provides CDR1 LNHNV and CDR2 YYDKDF. The junction shows trimming of 1 base on V and 7 bases on J, plus 17 bases between the germline ends. The CDR3 contains 16 residues, cysteine and phenylalanine counted. Kept here is only the CDR3 DNA, which spans 48 bases and is read in frame from base 1. The TCR sequence derives from a female donor in good health. The chain is made from TRBV15 and TRBJ1-5; TRBD1 is possibly the D segment (5 matching bases). The bases are TGTGCCACCAGCAGAGGCGGGCGGGGGATTTACCAGCCCCAGCATTTT. Its translation reads: CATSRGGRGIYQPQHF.